A single sample is the source of the 20 T cell receptor beta chains below, sequenced in a study of blood T cell repertoires in COVID-19. Sequenced by immunoSEQ multiplex PCR; TCRdb stores in-frame clones only, minus some. The sample has 120,000 to 150,000 clones; more than 75% are singletons. The sequencing sample was made of peripheral blood. These receptors came from a man in his 60s with acute or convalescent COVID-19.

The CDR3: CAFTGTGALGAEAFF. CDR3 in DNA: TGTGCCTTCACCGGGACAGGGGCACTGGGGGCTGAAGCTTTCTTT. The chain employs TRBV7-3 and TRBJ1-1; 10 positions agree with TRBD1. The germline V gene encodes CDR1 SGHTA and CDR2 FQGTGA. J gave up 6 bases and V 11 bases, and 15 bases lay outside the gene matches. The CDR3 covers 15 residues.

The chain combines TRBV10-3 with TRBJ1-1, with 8 positions matching TRBD1. Trimming cost V 6 bases and J 11 bases; bases outside gene matches: 8. This CDR3 has 12 amino acids. Germline CDR1 reads ENHRY; CDR2 reads SYGVKD. The CDR3 is CAIRPGQGDAFF. CDR3 DNA: TGTGCCATCAGACCCGGACAGGGAGATGCTTTCTTT.

The chain has TRBV24-1 and TRBJ2-5, with a tentative D call TRBD2 (5 bases). Germline CDR1 reads KGHDR; CDR2 reads SFDVKD. CDR3 length: 15 amino acids. V was clipped by 3 bases and J by 7 bases, with 17 bases between them. This chain's CDR3 is CATSDIQDSSGTQYF. Written as DNA, the CDR3 is TGTGCCACCAGTGATATCCAGGACTCCTCCGGGACCCAGTACTTC.

The genes are TRBV30 and TRBJ2-7, with a tentative D call TRBD2 (5 bases). The CDR3 covers 13 residues. The V gene lost 8 bases and the J gene lost 2 bases, with 16 bases spanning the gap. CDR1 GTSNPN and CDR2 SVGIG come from the germline V gene (reference sequence). The CDR3 DNA reads as TGTGCCGTGGAGACCGACGGGGCCTACGAGCAGTACTTC. It translates to CAVETDGAYEQYF. Based on the CDR3 plus reference TRBV30 and TRBJ2-7, the full variable domain is SQTIHQWPATLVQPVGSPLSLECTVEGTSNPNLYWYRQAAGRGLQLLFYSVGIGQISSEVPQNLSASRPQDRQFILSSKKLLLSDSGFYLCAVETDGAYEQYFGPGTRLTVT.

The chain recombines TRBV2 with TRBJ1-2; 10 nucleotides align to TRBD1. CDR1 and CDR2 (germline): SNHLY, FYNNEI. CDR3 size: 14 residues. The V segment lost 4 bases and the J segment 3 bases; nucleotides outside the gene matches: 2. CDR3 loop: CASSGTGGYYGYTF. The DNA for the CDR3 is TGTGCCAGCAGTGGGACAGGGGGTTACTATGGCTACACCTTC.

This chain joins TRBV28 and TRBJ2-7; a possible D gene is TRBD1 (6 bases). The V end was cut by 5 bases, the J end by 3 bases, with 17 bases between. Germline V gene lookup returns CDR1 MDHEN and CDR2 SYDVKM. This CDR3 is 15 amino acids long. This chain's CDR3 is CASSPDPGHFYEQYF. The CDR3 DNA is TGTGCCAGCAGTCCAGACCCGGGACACTTCTACGAGCAGTACTTC.

The table lists this clone with many counts. This chain's CDR3 is CASSYANGPVKDTQYF. In DNA form, the CDR3 reads TGTGCCAGCAGTTATGCTAATGGGCCAGTTAAAGATACGCAGTATTTT. The J gene is TRBJ2-3, the V gene TRBV28; D unclear. The CDR3 is made up of 16 amino acids. The germline CDR1 and CDR2 sequences are MDHEN and SYDVKM. Deletions cut 4 bases from V and 5 bases from J, with 19 bases between.

The chain uses TRBV7-9 and TRBJ2-7; 12 positions agree with TRBD2. Unmatched junction bases numbered 8, after V lost 5 bases and J lost 6 bases. The CDR3 has 15 residues. Germline V gene sequence: CDR1 SEHNR, CDR2 FQNEAQ (reference sequence). Written as DNA, the CDR3 is TGTGCCAGCAGCCCTCCGGGACTAGCGGGTAGCGAGCAGTACTTC. Protein sequence: CASSPPGLAGSEQYF.

The gene calls are TRBV11-3 and TRBJ2-1; 8 nucleotides match TRBD2. The CDR3 spans 18 residues. The J segment lost 3 bases and the V segment lost 4 bases, leaving 14 bases of the junction unmatched. In germline, CDR1 is SGHNT, CDR2 YENEEA. The CDR3 region is CASSSTSLTSGLYNEQFF. CDR3 DNA sequence: TGTGCCAGCAGCTCCACATCCCTCACTAGCGGCCTCTACAATGAGCAGTTCTTC. Full variable domain (missing parts from reference TRBV11-3 and TRBJ2-1): EAGVVQSPRYKIIEKKQPVAFWCNPISGHNTLYWYLQNLGQGPELLIRYENEEAVDDSQLPKDRFSAERLKGVDSTLKIQPAELGDSAVYLCASSSTSLTSGLYNEQFFGPGTRLTVL.

The V and J genes are TRBV5-1 and TRBJ2-3; no definite D call. The germline V and J ends were trimmed by 0 bases and 2 bases, with 7 bases remaining between them. Germline loops: CDR1 SGHRS, CDR2 YFSETQ. This CDR3 contains 14 residues. This CDR3 is CASSLGSTTDTQYF. CDR3 coding DNA: TGCGCCAGCAGCTTGGGTAGTACCACAGATACGCAGTATTTT.

This clone was counted only a few times. This chain's CDR3 is CASSSGNSYGYTF. The CDR3 coding sequence is TGTGCCAGCAGCTCCGGGAATTCCTATGGCTACACCTTC. The chain employs TRBV3-1 (or the pseudogene TRBV3-2) and TRBJ1-2; D remains unclear. Germline loops: CDR1 LGHDT, CDR2 YNNKEL (reference sequence). Trimming cost V 5 bases and J 4 bases, with 11 bases left between them. This CDR3 spans 13 amino acids.

The chain employs TRBV6-5 and TRBJ1-6; 7 nucleotides align to TRBD1. Germline V lookup: CDR1 MNHEY, CDR2 SVGAGI. The CDR3 spans 15 residues. Germline trimming cut 5 bases from V and 3 bases from J; bases unmatched to any gene: 4. The CDR3 sequence: CASSRDRNYNSPLHF. For the CDR3, the DNA is TGTGCCAGCAGTCGGGACAGAAACTATAATTCACCCCTCCACTTT.

The CDR3 DNA reads as TGTGCCAGCAGCCAAGACAGGGGAAATTCACCCCTCCACTTT. Its protein product is CASSQDRGNSPLHF. The rearrangement uses TRBV7-3 and TRBJ1-6; 8 nucleotides align to TRBD1. V lost 5 bases and J lost 7; bases outside the gene matches: 4. This CDR3 contains 14 residues. In germline, CDR1 is SGHTA, CDR2 FQGTGA.

The rearrangement links TRBV19 to TRBJ2-1; 10 nucleotides line up with TRBD1. V lost 5 bases and J lost 2; bases outside the gene matches: 6. Germline CDR1 reads LNHDA; CDR2 reads SQIVND (reference sequence). The CDR3 contains 16 residues. In DNA, the CDR3 is TGTGCCAGTAGTCGAACCGGGACAGGGGCCTACAATGAGCAGTTCTTC. Its protein is CASSRTGTGAYNEQFF.

This sequence joins TRBV6-5 and TRBJ2-5, with 9 nucleotides matching TRBD1. The CDR3 covers 15 residues. CDR1 and CDR2 from the germline V gene are MNHEY and SVGAGI. The ends lost 4 bases at V and 4 bases at J; junction bases unmatched: 7. The CDR3 region is CASSWTQGAGETQYF. CDR3 DNA: TGTGCCAGCAGTTGGACACAGGGGGCCGGAGAGACCCAGTACTTC.

DNA of the CDR3: TGTGCCAGCAGCCAAGACCCGGGACAGGGTGCGACCCAGTACTTC. This gives the protein CASSQDPGQGATQYF. The V gene is TRBV3-1 (or the pseudogene TRBV3-2), the J gene TRBJ2-5; 9 bases fit TRBD1. The germline V gene encodes CDR1 LGHDT and CDR2 YNNKEL (reference sequence). Losses at the gene ends were 0 bases for V and 7 bases for J; bases not matched to a gene: 6. CDR3 length: 15 residues.

V gene TRBV7-9 combines with J gene TRBJ2-7, with 8 nucleotides matching TRBD1. CDR1 is SEHNR and CDR2 is FQNEAQ in the germline V gene (reference sequence). V lost 5 bases to trimming and J lost 5 bases; unmatched junction nucleotides: 11. The CDR3 has 15 residues. The CDR3 loop is CASSQLGRTGNEQYF. CDR3 coding DNA: TGTGCCAGCAGCCAGCTGGGTCGGACAGGGAACGAGCAGTACTTC.

The sample holds one count of this clone. This sequence joins TRBV3-1 (or the pseudogene TRBV3-2) and TRBJ2-7; 8 bases match TRBD1. This CDR3 region has 17 residues. The germline V gene has CDR1 LGHDT and CDR2 YNNKEL (reference sequence). With 4 bases clipped from V and 0 bases from J, the junction kept 11 bases outside the gene matches. CDR3 bases: TGTGCCAGCAGCCCCAAGGGCTGGACAGGGTCCTCCTACGAGCAGTACTTC. Translated, it gives CASSPKGWTGSSYEQYF.

This clone occurred a few times. This chain connects TRBV7-3 to TRBJ2-3; 12 bases agree with TRBD2. V lost 4 bases and J lost 6; bases outside the gene matches: 5. Germline V gene data show CDR1 as SGHTA and CDR2 as FQGTGA. This CDR3 spans 15 amino acids. The CDR3: CASSSRTSGMDTQYF. The CDR3 coding sequence is TGTGCCAGCAGCTCTCGGACTAGCGGGATGGATACGCAGTATTTT.

This clone was seen repeatedly, ten times or more. V gene TRBV9 combines with J gene TRBJ2-1, with D perhaps TRBD2 (7 bases). The CDR3 is 14 residues long. Looked up from germline, CDR1 is SGDLS and CDR2 is YYNGEE. Trimming left V 0 bases short and J 5 bases short, with 9 bases between. The DNA of the CDR3 is TGTGCCAGCAGCGTAGACGGGGGGCACAATGAGCAGTTCTTC. It codes for CASSVDGGHNEQFF.